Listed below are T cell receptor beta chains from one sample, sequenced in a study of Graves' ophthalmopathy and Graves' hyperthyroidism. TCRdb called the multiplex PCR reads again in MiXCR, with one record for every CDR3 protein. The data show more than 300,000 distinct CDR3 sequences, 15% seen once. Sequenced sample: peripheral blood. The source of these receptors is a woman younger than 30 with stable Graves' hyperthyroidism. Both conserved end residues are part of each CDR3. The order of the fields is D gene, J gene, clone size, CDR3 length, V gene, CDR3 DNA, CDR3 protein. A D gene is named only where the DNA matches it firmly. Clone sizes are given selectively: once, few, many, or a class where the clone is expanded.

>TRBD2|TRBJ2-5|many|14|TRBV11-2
TGTGCCAGCAGGAAACCGGGACTAAAAGAGACCCAGTACTTC
CASRKPGLKETQYF
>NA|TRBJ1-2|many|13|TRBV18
TGTGCCAGCTCACCGTCGACAGGAGATGGCTACACCTTC
CASSPSTGDGYTF
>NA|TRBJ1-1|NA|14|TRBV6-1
TGTGCCAGCAGTGATGGACGGATGAACACTGAAGCTTTCTTT
CASSDGRMNTEAFF
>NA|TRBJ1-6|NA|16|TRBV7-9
TGTGCCAGCAGCCTAGGGGCGGGACAATTATATTCACCCCTCCACTTT
CASSLGAGQLYSPLHF
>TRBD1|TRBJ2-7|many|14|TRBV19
TGTGCCAGTAGCTCCGACAGGGTGGCAGACGAGCAGTACTTC
CASSSDRVADEQYF
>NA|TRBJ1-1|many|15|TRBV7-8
TGTGCCAGCAGCGCCTACGAGAGTATGAACACTGAAGCTTTCTTT
CASSAYESMNTEAFF
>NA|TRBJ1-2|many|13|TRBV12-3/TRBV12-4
TGTGCCAGCAGTCCCCAGGGGTGGGGTGGCTACACCTTC
CASSPQGWGGYTF
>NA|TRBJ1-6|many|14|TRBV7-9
TGTGCCAGCAGCCCCGCTGAGGGAGGATCACCCCTCCACTTT
CASSPAEGGSPLHF
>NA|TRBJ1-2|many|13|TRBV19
TGTGCCAGTGCCACTATGGGTCATTATGGCTACACCTTC
CASATMGHYGYTF
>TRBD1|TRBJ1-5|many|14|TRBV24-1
TGTGCCACCAGGGGCCCAGGGGGTAATCAGCCCCAGCATTTT
CATRGPGGNQPQHF
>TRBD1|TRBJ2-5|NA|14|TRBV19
TGTGCCAGTAGTACCGGGACAGGGGGCCAGACCCAGTACTTC
CASSTGTGGQTQYF
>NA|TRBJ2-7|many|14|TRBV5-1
TGCGCCAGCAGCTTGGGACCAGAATACTACGAGCAGTACTTC
CASSLGPEYYEQYF
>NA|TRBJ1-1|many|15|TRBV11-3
TGTGCCAGCAGCTTAGAGAAGGCAGTGAACACTGAAGCTTTCTTT
CASSLEKAVNTEAFF
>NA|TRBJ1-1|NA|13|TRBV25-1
TGTGCCGGAATGACCAGGGAGACCACTGAAGCTTTCTTT
CAGMTRETTEAFF
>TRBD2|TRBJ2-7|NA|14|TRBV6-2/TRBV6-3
TGTGCCAGCAGTACGGGACTAGCGAATTACGAGCAGTACTTC
CASSTGLANYEQYF
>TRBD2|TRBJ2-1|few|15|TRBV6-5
TGTGCCAGCAGTTACCCCAGTCGGGGGGGCGTTGAGCAGTTCTTC
CASSYPSRGGVEQFF
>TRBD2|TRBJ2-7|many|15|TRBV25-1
TGTGCCAGCAGTGAATTGCTAGCGGGTAACGCGGAGCAGTACTTC
CASSELLAGNAEQYF
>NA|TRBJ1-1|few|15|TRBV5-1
TGCGCCAGCAGCTTGGGTTACCTGGGGAACACTGAAGCTTTCTTT
CASSLGYLGNTEAFF
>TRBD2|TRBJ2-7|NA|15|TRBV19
TGTGCCAGTAGTACCCTGACTAGCGGGAGTTACGAGCAGTACTTC
CASSTLTSGSYEQYF
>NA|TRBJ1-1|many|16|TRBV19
TGTGCCAGTACTGTACCTCGAAACCCGGAATCGGCTGAAGCTTTCTTT
CASTVPRNPESAEAFF
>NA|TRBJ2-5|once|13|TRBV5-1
TGCGCCAGCATCCCCCCCGGGGCGGAGACCCAGTACTTC
CASIPPGAETQYF
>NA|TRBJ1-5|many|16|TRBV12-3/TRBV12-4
TGTGCCAGCAGTTTATCGAACCGGGACAGCAATCAGCCCCAGCATTTT
CASSLSNRDSNQPQHF
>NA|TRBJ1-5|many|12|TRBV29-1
TGCAGCGTGCAGGAGCGCAATCAGCCCCAGCATTTT
CSVQERNQPQHF
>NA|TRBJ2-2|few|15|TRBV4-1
TGCGCCAGCAGCCTCGAATTGTGGGGGCCCGGGGAGCTGTTTTTT
CASSLELWGPGELFF
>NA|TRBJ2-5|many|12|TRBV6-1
TGTGCCAGCGGGGCTGGAGGAGAGACCCAGTACTTC
CASGAGGETQYF
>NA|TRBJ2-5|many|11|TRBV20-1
TGCAGTGCTAGTTGGGGTGAGACCCAGTACTTC
CSASWGETQYF
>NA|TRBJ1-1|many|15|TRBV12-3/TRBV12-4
TGTGCCAGCAGCTCGAGGGGCAGGACCAACACTGAAGCTTTCTTT
CASSSRGRTNTEAFF
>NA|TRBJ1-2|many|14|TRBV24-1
TGTGCCACCAGTTCCGGGACACTTAGCTATGGCTACACCTTC
CATSSGTLSYGYTF
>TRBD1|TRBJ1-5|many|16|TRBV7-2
TGTGCCAGCAGCTTAGCAAGGGGGCGAGGCAATCAGCCCCAGCATTTT
CASSLARGRGNQPQHF
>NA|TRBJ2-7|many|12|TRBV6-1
TGTGCCAGCAGTGGCTTCCTCTACGAGCAGTACTTC
CASSGFLYEQYF
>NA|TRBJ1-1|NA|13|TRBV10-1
TGCGCCAGCAGTCGGCTCCCTGGCACTGAAGCTTGCTTT
CASSRLPGTEACF
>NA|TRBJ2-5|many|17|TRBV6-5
TGTGCCAGCAGTTACTCCCCCCCCGGACAGAAACAAGAGACCCAGTACTTC
CASSYSPPGQKQETQYF
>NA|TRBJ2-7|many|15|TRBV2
TGTGCTAGCAGTGGCCCGTCAGCAGTCTACTACGAGCAGTACTTC
CASSGPSAVYYEQYF
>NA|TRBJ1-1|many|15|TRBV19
TGTGCCAGTAGTATGCCGGGGGGGATGAACACTGAAGCTTTCTTT
CASSMPGGMNTEAFF
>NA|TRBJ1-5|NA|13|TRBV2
TGTGCCAGCCGCGGTGGGGAGGGTCAGCCCCAGCATTTT
CASRGGEGQPQHF
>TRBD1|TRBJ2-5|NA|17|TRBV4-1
TGCGCCAGCAGCCAAGATGGGGGACAGGGGCGGAGTGGGACCCAGTACTTC
CASSQDGGQGRSGTQYF
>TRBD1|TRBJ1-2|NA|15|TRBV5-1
TGCGCCAGCAGCGCTACCGGGACAGGGTTGTATGGCTACACCTTC
CASSATGTGLYGYTF
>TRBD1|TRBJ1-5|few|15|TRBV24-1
TGTGCCACCAGCCAGGGGGGGGATAGCAATCAGCCCCAGCATTTT
CATSQGGDSNQPQHF
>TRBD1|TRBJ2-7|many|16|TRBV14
TGTGCCAGCAGCCAAGATCTACTGGGACAGGGTGACGAGCAGTACTTC
CASSQDLLGQGDEQYF
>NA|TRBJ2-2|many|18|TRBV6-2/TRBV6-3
TGTGCCAGCAGTTACTCGATAGGTGGAGGGATAAGTACCGGGGAGCTGTTTTTT
CASSYSIGGGISTGELFF
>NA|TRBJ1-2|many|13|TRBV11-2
TGTGCCAGCAGCCCTCGGGGCAGCCATGGCTACACCTTC
CASSPRGSHGYTF
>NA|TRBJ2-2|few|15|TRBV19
TGTGCCAGTAGTATAGTTGGCATCCCCACCGGGGAGCTGTTTTTT
CASSIVGIPTGELFF
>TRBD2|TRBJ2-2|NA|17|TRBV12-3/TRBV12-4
TGTGCCAGCAGTTTCCTAGCGGGGGGAACGAACACCGGGGAGCTGTTTTTT
CASSFLAGGTNTGELFF
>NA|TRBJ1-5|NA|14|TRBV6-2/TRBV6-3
TGTGCCAGCAGTTTCCTAAACAGGAATCAGCCCCAGCATTTT
CASSFLNRNQPQHF
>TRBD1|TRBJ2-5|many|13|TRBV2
TGTGCCAGCAGTGTCCGACAGGGAGAGACCCAGTACTTC
CASSVRQGETQYF
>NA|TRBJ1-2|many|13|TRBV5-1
TGCGCCAGCAGCTTAGACAGCCACTATGGCTACACCTTC
CASSLDSHYGYTF
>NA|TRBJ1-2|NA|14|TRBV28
TGTGCCAGCAGTTTACCCCCCGGGACCTATGGCTACACCTTC
CASSLPPGTYGYTF